Following are 24 T cell receptor beta chains from one sample sequenced in a study of regulatory T cells in long-lasting Graves disease. Combining iRepertoire HTBI primers with Arm-PCR of CDR3 regions, the authors built TCR beta libraries. TCRdb reprocessed the multiplex PCR reads with MiXCR, giving one entry per CDR3 protein. The sample has hundreds of thousands of distinct CDR3 sequences; approximately 13% are singletons. The time point was: newly diagnosed GD, antithyroid drugs for less than 3 months. RNA extracted from PBMCs served as the sequencing template. The same sample was also studied in work on T cells in Graves' hyperthyroidism and ophthalmopathy.

Sample: peripheral blood mononuclear cells (PBMCs), taken at new diagnosis, from a patient treated with antithyroid drugs. These TCRs come from a man aged 30 to 45 with Graves disease.

This clonotype occurred a few times. The chain has TRBV24-1 and TRBJ2-5; TRBD2 agrees at 10 bases. With V trimmed by 4 bases and J by 5 bases, 6 bases remained unmatched. The CDR3 extends over 15 amino acids. Germline assignment: CDR1 KGHDR and CDR2 SFDVKD. CDR3 loop: CATSDLAGAVETQYF. In nucleotides, the CDR3 is TGTGCCACCAGTGACCTAGCGGGAGCGGTGGAGACCCAGTACTTC.

The table lists this clonotype with many counts. This chain joins TRBV7-6 and TRBJ2-3; D uncertain. V was trimmed by 1 base and J by 1 base, leaving 12 bases between them. The CDR3 runs to 16 residues. The germline V gene encodes CDR1 SGHVS and CDR2 FNYEAQ. CDR3 amino acids: CASSLGGLRGTDTQYF. The CDR3, as DNA: TGTGCCAGCAGCTTAGGTGGTCTCCGGGGCACAGATACGCAGTATTTT.

In this sample, this clonotype turned up many times. V usage is TRBV12-3 or TRBV12-4 and J usage is TRBJ2-2; D possibly matches TRBD1 or TRBD2 (5 bases each). This CDR3 region has 13 residues. Trimming cost V 8 bases and J 4 bases, with 11 bases left between them. DNA of the CDR3: TGTGCCAGCTCCCCGGGGACCACCGGGGAGCTGTTTTTT. It translates to CASSPGTTGELFF.

This sequence joins TRBV7-2 and TRBJ2-5; TRBD1 aligns across 8 bases. This CDR3 contains 15 residues. Germline CDR1 SGHTA, CDR2 FQGNSA. V lost 2 bases and J lost 5; bases outside the gene matches: 7. The CDR3 reads CASSLTGGISETQYF. The CDR3 region has the DNA TGTGCCAGCAGCTTAACAGGGGGTATTTCTGAGACCCAGTACTTC.

The rearrangement links TRBV12-3 or TRBV12-4 to TRBJ1-1, with 7 bases lining up with TRBD1. The CDR3 sequence is 15 residues long. Trimming cost V 5 bases and J 0 bases; bases outside gene matches: 6. In nucleotides, the CDR3 is TGTGCCAGCAGTCCATCCGGGACAGTGAACACTGAAGCTTTCTTT. Its protein product is CASSPSGTVNTEAFF.

This clonotype came up many times. This chain uses TRBV12-3 or TRBV12-4 with TRBJ2-7, with 8 bases lining up with TRBD1. The CDR3 is 15 amino acids. The V gene end was trimmed by 2 bases and the J gene end by 5 bases; junction bases not matched to a gene: 8. CDR3 amino acids: CASSLTRQGPDEQYF. CDR3 coding DNA: TGTGCCAGCAGTTTAACCCGACAGGGGCCCGACGAGCAGTACTTC.

This clonotype was picked up a small number of times. The rearrangement joins TRBV29-1 to TRBJ1-2; D gene uncertain. In germline, CDR1 is SQVTM, CDR2 ANQGSEA. The V end lost 3 bases, the J end lost 2 bases, and 7 bases lay between the germline ends. The CDR3 spans 12 residues. The CDR3, as DNA: TGCAGCGTTGATTCTGGGAACTATGGCTACACCTTC. Its translation is CSVDSGNYGYTF.

This clonotype has a count of ten or more. The chain employs TRBV20-1 and TRBJ2-4, with D perhaps matching TRBD1 (8 bases). The CDR3 spans 14 residues. The V and J ends lost 6 bases and 3 bases respectively, with 15 bases between them. CDR1 DFQATT and CDR2 SNEGSKA come from the germline V gene (reference sequence). CDR3 amino acids: CSATQGGIKNIQYF. Written as DNA, the CDR3 is TGCAGTGCCACACAGGGGGGGATCAAAAACATTCAGTACTTC.

Points on this clonotype: A clone one base away is much larger, so this may be a read error. Likely a read error: the CDR3 ends without its conserved phenylalanine or tryptophan. It is unclear where the CDR3 begins or ends on the DNA, so no DNA is shown, and the CDR3 is as TCRdb lists it. J is TRBJ2-1 and V is TRBV7-9; TRBD2 was called by the table and not checked on the DNA. The CDR3 has 12 residues if both end residues are counted. Germline CDR1 reads SEHNR; CDR2 reads FQNEAQ (reference sequence). CDR3 sequence: CASSFESRATQS.

This clonotype was seen repeatedly, ten times or more. V gene TRBV7-3 combines with J gene TRBJ2-1; 8 bases match TRBD2. Per the germline V gene, CDR1 is SGHTA and CDR2 is FQGTGA. V was clipped by 5 bases and J by 8 bases; unmatched bases: 8. The CDR3 consists of 14 residues. This chain's CDR3 is CASSVGTRGYEQFF. Written as DNA, the CDR3 is TGTGCCAGCAGCGTAGGGACTAGAGGGTATGAGCAGTTCTTC.

Notes on this clonotype: The junction departs from germline at one end; a sequencing error may be responsible. The rearrangement joins TRBV29-1 to TRBJ2-7; 10 bases line up with TRBD1. This CDR3 comprises 12 residues. The germline CDR1 and CDR2 sequences are SQVTM and ANQGSEA. CDR3 bases: TGCAGCGTGCGACAGGGGGCAAGCGAGCAGCACTTC. Its translation: CSVRQGASEQHF.

This clonotype was counted ten times or more. The chain carries TRBV28 and TRBJ2-7; maybe TRBD2 (5 bases). Looked up from germline, CDR1 is MDHEN and CDR2 is SYDVKM. The CDR3 sequence is 12 residues long. Trimming stripped 8 bases from V and 6 bases from J, with 14 bases between. CDR3 nucleotides: TGTGCCAGCCGAACTCGGGGTGGCGAGCAGTACTTC. It translates to CASRTRGGEQYF. The full variable domain, rest sourced from reference TRBV28 and TRBJ2-7, is DVKVTQSSRYLVKRTGEKVFLECVQDMDHENMFWYRQDPGLGLRLIYFSYDVKMKEKGDIPEGYSVSREKKERFSLILESASTNQTSMYLCASRTRGGEQYFGPGTRLTVT.

This clonotype was seen many times. The chain joins TRBV7-2 to TRBJ2-7; either TRBD1 or TRBD2 may supply D (5 bases each). The germline V and J ends were trimmed by 5 bases and 0 bases, with 20 bases remaining between them. The germline V gene encodes CDR1 SGHTA and CDR2 FQGNSA. The length of the CDR3 is 17 residues. CDR3 nucleotides: TGTGCCAGCAGCGGTTACCGGGACCCGGCAGGCTCCTACGAGCAGTACTTC. It specifies CASSGYRDPAGSYEQYF. The whole variable domain, filled in from reference TRBV7-2 and TRBJ2-7, reads GAGVSQSPSNKVTEKGKDVELRCDPISGHTALYWYRQSLGQGLEFLIYFQGNSAPDKSGLPSDRFSAERTGGSVSTLTIQRTQQEDSAVYLCASSGYRDPAGSYEQYFGPGTRLTVT.

This clonotype was detected ten times or more. The chain is built from TRBV27 and TRBJ1-5; a weak D match, TRBD1 (5 bases). CDR1 is MNHEY, CDR2 SMNVEV, per germline (reference sequence). V lost 1 base to trimming and J lost 0 bases, with 10 bases between them. The CDR3 consists of 16 residues. CDR3 in amino acids: CASSLYTGYSNQPQHF. The CDR3 DNA follows: TGTGCCAGCAGTTTATATACAGGCTATAGCAATCAGCCCCAGCATTTT.

This clonotype was observed a few times. The chain is built from TRBV5-1 and TRBJ2-1, with D perhaps matching TRBD1 (6 bases). The CDR3 consists of 14 residues. The V gene lost 1 base and the J gene lost 7 bases, with 12 bases spanning the gap. Germline V lookup: CDR1 SGHRS, CDR2 YFSETQ. The chain's CDR3 is CASSLTRTVNEQFF. CDR3 bases: TGCGCCAGCAGCTTGACCCGGACAGTAAATGAGCAGTTCTTC.

This clonotype was counted many times. This sequence joins TRBV10-3 and TRBJ1-1; a possible D gene is TRBD1 (6 bases). The CDR3 extends over 13 amino acids. From germline, CDR1 is ENHRY and CDR2 SYGVKD. V gave up 10 bases and J gave up 0 bases, with 12 bases separating them. The CDR3 loop is CATRGLMNTEAFF. DNA for the CDR3: TGTGCCACCCGGGGGCTGATGAACACTGAAGCTTTCTTT.

This clonotype was counted ten times or more. The rearrangement uses TRBV30 and TRBJ2-5; D is unclear. This CDR3 has 13 residues. V shed 3 bases and J shed 5 bases, with 13 bases lying between them. The germline V gene has CDR1 GTSNPN and CDR2 SVGIG (reference sequence). CDR3 sequence reads: CAWRSSAGETQYF. Written as DNA, the CDR3 is TGTGCCTGGAGGAGTAGTGCCGGGGAGACCCAGTACTTC.

This clonotype was observed at least ten times. J is TRBJ1-3 and V is TRBV12-3 or TRBV12-4, with 11 bases matching TRBD1. The CDR3 has 19 amino acids. Losses at the gene ends were 3 bases for V and 0 bases for J; bases not matched to a gene: 10. The DNA for the CDR3 is TGTGCCAGCAGTTTGAAGGACAGGGGGCGAGTGGGCTCTGGAAACACCATATATTTT. Amino acids: CASSLKDRGRVGSGNTIYF.

This clonotype showed up just a few times. The chain carries TRBV5-1 and TRBJ1-1; D gene unclear. Germline V lookup: CDR1 SGHRS, CDR2 YFSETQ. V lost 0 bases to trimming and J lost 7 bases, with 10 bases between them. CDR3 length: 13 residues. This CDR3 reads CASSLEARGEAFF. CDR3 coding DNA: TGCGCCAGCAGCTTGGAGGCCCGGGGTGAAGCTTTCTTT. Together with reference TRBV5-1 and TRBJ1-1, the CDR3 gives the full variable domain: KAGVTQTPRYLIKTRGQQVTLSCSPISGHRSVSWYQQTPGQGLQFLFEYFSETQRNKGNFPGRFSGRQFSNSRSEMNVSTLELGDSALYLCASSLEARGEAFFGQGTRLTVV.

V and J are TRBV30 and TRBJ2-1; perhaps TRBD2 as D (5 bases). Trimming stripped 2 bases from V and 5 bases from J, with 13 bases between. This CDR3 has 14 amino acids. Germline V gene sequence: CDR1 GTSNPN, CDR2 SVGIG (reference sequence). The CDR3 sequence is CAWSRNGIDNEQFF. CDR3 bases: TGTGCCTGGAGTCGAAACGGGATCGACAATGAGCAGTTCTTC.

In its sample, this clonotype was seen many times. The chain has TRBV20-1 and TRBJ2-1, with D maybe TRBD2 (6 bases). Trimming removed 6 bases at V and 1 base at J, with 19 bases between. The CDR3 has 16 amino acids. The V gene's germline CDR1 is DFQATT and CDR2 SNEGSKA (reference sequence). In DNA, the CDR3 is TGCAGTGCCCCCCCCCCGGGACTTCAGTCCTACAATGAGCAGTTCTTC. This gives the protein CSAPPPGLQSYNEQFF.

This clonotype was counted at least ten times. This rearrangement joins TRBV12-3 or TRBV12-4 to TRBJ2-1; the match to TRBD2 covers 10 bases. The CDR3 covers 20 residues. J gave up 8 bases and V 5 bases, and 24 bases lay outside the gene matches. CDR3 in amino acids: CASSIIAGASGSSGGDEQFF. CDR3 coding DNA: TGTGCCAGCAGTATTATCGCAGGGGCTAGCGGGAGTTCCGGGGGGGATGAGCAGTTCTTC.

The chain combines TRBV6-5 with TRBJ1-1; unclear D gene. From germline, CDR1 is MNHEY and CDR2 SVGAGI. The CDR3 sequence is 15 residues long. Trimming took off 4 bases at V and 0 bases at J, with 12 bases between the two ends. The CDR3 loop reads CASSSLLAMNTEAFF. CDR3 DNA: TGTGCCAGCAGTTCCCTCCTGGCCATGAACACTGAAGCTTTCTTT.

Note on this clonotype: A read error may explain this, as a much larger clone is one base away. This chain links TRBV5-1 with TRBJ2-3; no clear D. The J call may be in error: the DNA end matches TRBJ1-5 better. CDR3 length: 14 residues. Germline values: CDR1 SGHRS, CDR2 YFSETQ. The CDR3 is CASSLQRAPDTQHF. The CDR3 coding sequence is TGCGCCAGCAGCTTGCAGCGGGCCCCAGATACGCAGCATTTT.